Below, 2 T cell receptor beta chains from the same sample are listed, as sequenced in a study of CD8+CD57+ T cells in acquired aplastic anemia. TCR beta VDJ and CDR3 profiles were obtained from a genomic DNA template. TCRdb re-analysed the reads in MiXCR, keeping a single row per CDR3 protein. The sample contains fewer than 200,000 distinct CDR3 sequences, less than 50% of which appear only once. It was patients with CD8+CD57+ cell expansion by flow cytometry who were chosen for sequencing. The sample consisted of sorted CD4+, CD8+, or CD8+CD57+ T cells (not recorded which) from PBMCs. These receptors were collected from a human donor with aplastic anemia.

V gene TRBV19 combines with J gene TRBJ2-5, with a tentative D call TRBD1 (6 bases). This CDR3 has 13 amino acids. Germline V gene data show CDR1 as LNHDA and CDR2 as SQIVND (reference sequence). V lost 7 bases, J lost 1 base, and 10 bases lay in between. In nucleotides, the CDR3 is TGTGCCAGTACCAGGGGTGGCCAAGAGACCCAGTACTTC. This gives the protein CASTRGGQETQYF.

The chain has TRBV14 and TRBJ1-2; D is unclear. This CDR3 has 13 amino acids. Germline V gene lookup returns CDR1 SGHDN and CDR2 FVKESK. The germline V and J ends were trimmed by 11 bases and 6 bases, with 19 bases remaining between them. The CDR3 reads CASRGRERDGYTF. The DNA of the CDR3 is TGTGCCTCGAGAGGGCGGGAAAGGGATGGCTACACCTTC.